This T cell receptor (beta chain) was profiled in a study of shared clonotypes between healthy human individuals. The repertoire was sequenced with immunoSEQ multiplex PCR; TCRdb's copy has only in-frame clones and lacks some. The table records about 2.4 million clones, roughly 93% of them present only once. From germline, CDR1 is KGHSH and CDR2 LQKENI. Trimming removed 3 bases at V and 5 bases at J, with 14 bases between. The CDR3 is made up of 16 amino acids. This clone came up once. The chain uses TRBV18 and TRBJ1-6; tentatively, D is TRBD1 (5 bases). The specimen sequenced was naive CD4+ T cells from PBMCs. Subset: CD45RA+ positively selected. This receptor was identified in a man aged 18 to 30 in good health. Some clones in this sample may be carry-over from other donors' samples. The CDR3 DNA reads TGTGCCAGCTCACCGGTGGGCAGGGCGGATAATTCACCCCTCCACTTT. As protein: CASSPVGRADNSPLHF.